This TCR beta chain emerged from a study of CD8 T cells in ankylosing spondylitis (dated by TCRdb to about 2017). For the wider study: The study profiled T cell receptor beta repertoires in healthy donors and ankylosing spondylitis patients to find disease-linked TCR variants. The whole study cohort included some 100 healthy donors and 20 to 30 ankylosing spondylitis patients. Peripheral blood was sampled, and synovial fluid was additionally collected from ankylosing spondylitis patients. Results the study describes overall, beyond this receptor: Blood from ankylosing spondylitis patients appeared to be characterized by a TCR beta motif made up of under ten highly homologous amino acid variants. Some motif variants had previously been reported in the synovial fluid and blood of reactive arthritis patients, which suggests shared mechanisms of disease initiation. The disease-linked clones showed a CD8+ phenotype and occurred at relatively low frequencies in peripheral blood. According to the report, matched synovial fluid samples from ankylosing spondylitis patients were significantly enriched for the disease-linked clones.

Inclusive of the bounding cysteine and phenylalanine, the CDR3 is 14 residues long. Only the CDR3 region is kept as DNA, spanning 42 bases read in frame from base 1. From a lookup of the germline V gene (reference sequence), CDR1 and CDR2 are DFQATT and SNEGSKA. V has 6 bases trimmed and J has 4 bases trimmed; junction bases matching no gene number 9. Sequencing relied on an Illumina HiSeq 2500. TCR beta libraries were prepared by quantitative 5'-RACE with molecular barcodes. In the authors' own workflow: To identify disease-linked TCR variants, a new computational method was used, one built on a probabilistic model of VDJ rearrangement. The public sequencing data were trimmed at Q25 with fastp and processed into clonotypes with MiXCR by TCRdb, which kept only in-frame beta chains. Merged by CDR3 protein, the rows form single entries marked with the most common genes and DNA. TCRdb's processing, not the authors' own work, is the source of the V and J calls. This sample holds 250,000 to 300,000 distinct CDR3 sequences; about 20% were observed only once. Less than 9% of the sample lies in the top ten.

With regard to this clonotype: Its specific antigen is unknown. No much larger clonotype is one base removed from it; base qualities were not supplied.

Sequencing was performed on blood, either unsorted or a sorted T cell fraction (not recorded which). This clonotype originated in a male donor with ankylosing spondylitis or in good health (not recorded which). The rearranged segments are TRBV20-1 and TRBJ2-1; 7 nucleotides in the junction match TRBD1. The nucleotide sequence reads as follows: TGCAGTGCCCGGCAAGGGGGCGCTTACAATGAGCAGTTCTTC. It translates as CSARQGGAYNEQFF.